This section outlines one T cell receptor beta chain sequence together with its context. CDR3 length: 15 amino acids. V lost 5 bases and J lost 4; bases outside the gene matches: 9. CDR1 and CDR2 (germline): LNHDA, SQIVND (reference sequence). The data were produced by immunoSEQ multiplex PCR, yet TCRdb's version contains in-frame clones alone and is incomplete. This sample has approximately 100,000 clones, with about 91% found just once. The sample belongs to a study of OX40 agonist ivuxolimab in advanced cancers. Background on the study: As their treatment, patients were administered ivuxolimab, an agonistic anti-OX40 (CD134) antibody. A diagnosis of hepatocellular carcinoma, melanoma, renal cell or head and neck cancer was present in dose-escalation patients.

This specimen was CD4+ or CD8+ T cells sorted from blood, taken in a trial of the OX40 agonist ivuxolimab. The genes are TRBV19 and TRBJ2-7; 9 bases line up with TRBD1. The sequence came from an adult with an advanced solid tumor such as melanoma, head and neck, liver or kidney cancer. The CDR3 sequence is CASSAMTGGRYEQYF. The CDR3 region has the DNA TGTGCCAGTAGTGCCATGACAGGGGGACGGTACGAGCAGTACTTC.